The 10 T cell receptor beta chains in this list originate from one sample, sequenced in a study of OX40 agonist ivuxolimab in advanced cancers. Assay used: immunoSEQ multiplex PCR; TCRdb lists only in-frame clones, some missing. The sample holds tens of thousands of clones; 79% are singletons and the top ten take 11%. The sample here was CD4+ or CD8+ T cells sorted from blood, taken in a trial of the OX40 agonist ivuxolimab. The receptor set was obtained from an adult with an advanced solid tumor such as melanoma, head and neck, liver or kidney cancer.

V and J are TRBV5-8 and TRBJ2-6; D uncertain. Germline assignment: CDR1 SGHTS and CDR2 YDEGEE. Trimming took 6 bases from V and 0 from J, leaving 13 bases between them. This CDR3 region has 16 residues. This CDR3 is CASINVWGSGANVLTF. The CDR3 bases are TGTGCCAGCATTAATGTGTGGGGCTCTGGGGCCAACGTCCTGACTTTC.

CDR3 in DNA: TGTGCCAGCGACAAGGCCGCCAATCAGCCCCAGCATTTT. This encodes CASDKAANQPQHF. V is TRBV19 and J is TRBJ1-5, with D uncertain. The CDR3 runs to 13 residues. Germline values: CDR1 LNHDA, CDR2 SQIVND (reference sequence). The V and J ends lost 9 bases and 3 bases respectively, with 12 bases between them.

The genes are TRBV6-6 and TRBJ1-1; D uncertain. The V end lost 2 bases, the J end lost 1 base, and 8 bases lay between the germline ends. The CDR3 has 14 amino acids. The V gene's germline CDR1 is MNHNY and CDR2 SVGAGI (reference sequence). The CDR3 coding sequence is TGTGCCAGCAGTTACGAGGGTAGGAACACTGAAGCTTTCTTT. It translates to CASSYEGRNTEAFF.

This clone was detected only a few times. The J gene is TRBJ1-4, the V gene TRBV27; TRBD1 might be the D (5 bases). V lost 5 bases and J 7 bases, leaving 20 bases between the germline ends. Per the germline V gene, CDR1 is MNHEY and CDR2 is SMNVEV (reference sequence). CDR3 length: 16 residues. The CDR3 is CASSPIDRLEREKLFF. In DNA form, the CDR3 reads TGTGCCAGCAGTCCCATAGACAGACTCGAGCGTGAAAAACTGTTTTTT. The full variable domain, completed using reference TRBV27 and TRBJ1-4, is EAQVTQNPRYLITVTGKKLTVTCSQNMNHEYMSWYRQDPGLGLRQIYYSMNVEVTDKGDVPEGYKVSRKEKRNFPLILESPSPNQTSLYFCASSPIDRLEREKLFFGSGTQLSVL.

A few counts support this clone. The chain combines TRBV15 with TRBJ2-5; a possible D gene is TRBD1 (5 bases). The CDR3 is 14 amino acids. CDR1 and CDR2 (germline): LNHNV, YYDKDF (reference sequence). V gave up 0 bases and J gave up 4 bases, with 9 bases separating them. Here the CDR3 DNA reads TGTGCCACCAGCAGAGAGGCAGGGCTAGAGACCCAGTACTTC. It encodes CATSREAGLETQYF.

The V gene is TRBV7-9, the J gene TRBJ1-1, with TRBD1 as a possible D gene (5 bases). Trimming left V 5 bases short and J 4 bases short, with 20 bases between. CDR3 size: 16 residues. Germline loops: CDR1 SEHNR, CDR2 FQNEAQ (reference sequence). The DNA of the CDR3 is TGTGCCAGCAGCCCGGATTATTCTACGGGGCGCACTGAAGCTTTCTTT. Residues: CASSPDYSTGRTEAFF.

This chain joins TRBV5-5 and TRBJ1-2, with D possibly matching TRBD1 (6 bases). CDR3 length: 13 residues. V was shortened by 2 bases and J by 8 bases, with 13 bases between the two germline ends. CDR1 and CDR2 from the germline V gene are SGHKS and YYEKEE (reference sequence). For the CDR3, the DNA is TGTGCCAGCAGCTTAGACCGGGGGCTGGGCTACACCTTC. Amino acid sequence: CASSLDRGLGYTF.

The chain links TRBV14 to TRBJ2-6; D not certain. Germline V gene lookup returns CDR1 SGHDN and CDR2 FVKESK. Trimming removed 3 bases at V and 4 bases at J, with 10 bases between. The CDR3 sequence is 15 residues long. CDR3 DNA sequence: TGTGCCAGCAGCCAGGATAGGGTCGGGGCCAACGTCCTGACTTTC. This gives the protein CASSQDRVGANVLTF.

The chain links TRBV28 to TRBJ2-3; 9 bases fit TRBD2. Trimming removed 1 base from V and 4 bases from J; junction bases left unmatched: 6. Germline V CDR1 and CDR2: MDHEN, SYDVKM. This CDR3 is 16 amino acids long. This CDR3 is CASSLLAGGLSDTQYF. The CDR3 coding sequence is TGTGCCAGCAGTTTATTGGCGGGAGGGCTTTCAGATACGCAGTATTTT.

This clone showed up just a few times. This sequence joins TRBV28 and TRBJ2-3, with 8 bases fitting TRBD1. Per the germline V gene, CDR1 is MDHEN and CDR2 is SYDVKM. This CDR3 is 17 amino acids long. Trimming at V came to 4 bases and at J to 2 bases, leaving 11 bases not matched to a gene. The CDR3 DNA is TGTGCCAGCAGTTCCAGGACAGGGCCCCAGATCACAGATACGCAGTATTTT. It codes for CASSSRTGPQITDTQYF. The complete variable domain, with remaining parts taken from reference TRBV28 and TRBJ2-3, reads DVKVTQSSRYLVKRTGEKVFLECVQDMDHENMFWYRQDPGLGLRLIYFSYDVKMKEKGDIPEGYSVSREKKERFSLILESASTNQTSMYLCASSSRTGPQITDTQYFGPGTRLTVL.